Listed here is a single T cell receptor (beta chain). This entry is derived from a study of Ad26.COV2.S vaccination and SARS-CoV-2 variants. Treatment described: roughly 20 received Ad26.COV2.S at low or high dose, single or two shots; about 5 received placebo; per-sample allocation not given. At day 63 after the first vaccine or placebo injection, samples were drawn. Profiled with immunoSEQ multiplex PCR; TCRdb holds only in-frame clones, not every one. This sample has a few hundred thousand clones, with over 75% found just once. Sequences were derived from peripheral blood, sampled in a trial of Ad26.COV2.S vaccine versus placebo. This TCR derives from a person between 18 and 65 years old who received the Ad26.COV2.S COVID-19 vaccine or a placebo.

In DNA, the CDR3 is TGTGCCAGCAGCGGCGGGACAGGCTTGAACACTGAAGCTTTCTTT. Amino acids: CASSGGTGLNTEAFF. The chain links TRBV5-6 to TRBJ1-1; 8 bases agree with TRBD1. The CDR3 runs to 15 residues. The ends lost 4 bases at V and 0 bases at J; junction bases unmatched: 5. Germline values: CDR1 SGHDT, CDR2 YYEEEE. Full variable domain (missing parts from reference TRBV5-6 and TRBJ1-1): DAGVTQSPTHLIKTRGQQVTLRCSPKSGHDTVSWYQQALGQGPQFIFQYYEEEERQRGNFPDRFSGHQFPNYSSELNVNALLLGDSALYLCASSGGTGLNTEAFFGQGTRLTVV.